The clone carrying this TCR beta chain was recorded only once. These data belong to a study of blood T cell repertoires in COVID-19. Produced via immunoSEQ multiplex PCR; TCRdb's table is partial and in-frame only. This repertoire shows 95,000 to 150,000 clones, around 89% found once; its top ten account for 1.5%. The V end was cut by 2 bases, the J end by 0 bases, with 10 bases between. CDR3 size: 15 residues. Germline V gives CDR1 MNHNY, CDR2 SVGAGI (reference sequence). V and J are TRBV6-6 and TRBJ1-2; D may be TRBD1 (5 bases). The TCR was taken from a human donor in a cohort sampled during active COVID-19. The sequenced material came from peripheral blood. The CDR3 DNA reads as TGTGCCAGCAGTTACACACCAGGGTCTAACTATGGCTACACCTTC. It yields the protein CASSYTPGSNYGYTF.